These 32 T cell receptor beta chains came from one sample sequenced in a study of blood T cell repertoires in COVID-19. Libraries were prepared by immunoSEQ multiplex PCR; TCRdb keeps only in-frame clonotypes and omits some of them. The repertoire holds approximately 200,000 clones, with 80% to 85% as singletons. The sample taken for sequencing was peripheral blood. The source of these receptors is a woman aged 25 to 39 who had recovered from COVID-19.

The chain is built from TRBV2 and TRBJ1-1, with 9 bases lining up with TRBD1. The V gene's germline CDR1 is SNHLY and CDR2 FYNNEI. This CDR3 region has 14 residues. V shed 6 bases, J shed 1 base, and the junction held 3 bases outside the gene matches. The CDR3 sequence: CASSGQGPNTEAFF. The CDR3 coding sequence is TGTGCCAGCAGCGGACAGGGGCCGAACACTGAAGCTTTCTTT.

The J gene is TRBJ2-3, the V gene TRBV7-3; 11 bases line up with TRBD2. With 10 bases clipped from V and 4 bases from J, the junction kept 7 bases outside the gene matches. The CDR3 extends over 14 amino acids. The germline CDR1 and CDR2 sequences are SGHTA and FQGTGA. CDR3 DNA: TGTGCCACCCAGACTAGCGGGAACTCAGATACGCAGTATTTT. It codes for CATQTSGNSDTQYF.

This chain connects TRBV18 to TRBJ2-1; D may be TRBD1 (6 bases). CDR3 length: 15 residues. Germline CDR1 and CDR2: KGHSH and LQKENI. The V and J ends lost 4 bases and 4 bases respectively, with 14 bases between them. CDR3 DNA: TGTGCCAGCTCACTTAGGACAGTTTTTTACAATGAGCAGTTCTTC. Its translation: CASSLRTVFYNEQFF.

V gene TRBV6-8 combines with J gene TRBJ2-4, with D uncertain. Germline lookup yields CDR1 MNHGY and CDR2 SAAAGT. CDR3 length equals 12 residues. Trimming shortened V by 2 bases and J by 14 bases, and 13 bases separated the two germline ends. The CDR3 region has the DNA TGTGCCAGCAGTTACCTCGTATCCCGCGAGTACTTC. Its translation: CASSYLVSREYF.

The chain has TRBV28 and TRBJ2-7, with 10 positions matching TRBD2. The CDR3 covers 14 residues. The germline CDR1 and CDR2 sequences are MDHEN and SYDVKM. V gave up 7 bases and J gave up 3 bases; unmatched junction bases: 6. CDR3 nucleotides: TGTGCCAGCATCTCCGGGACTAGCGTCTACGAGCAGTACTTC. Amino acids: CASISGTSVYEQYF. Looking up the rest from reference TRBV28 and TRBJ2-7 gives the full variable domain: DVKVTQSSRYLVKRTGEKVFLECVQDMDHENMFWYRQDPGLGLRLIYFSYDVKMKEKGDIPEGYSVSREKKERFSLILESASTNQTSMYLCASISGTSVYEQYFGPGTRLTVT.

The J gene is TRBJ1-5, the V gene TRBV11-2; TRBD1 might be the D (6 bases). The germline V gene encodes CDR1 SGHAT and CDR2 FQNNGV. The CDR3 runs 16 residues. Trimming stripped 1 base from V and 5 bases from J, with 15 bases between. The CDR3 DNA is TGTGCCAGCAGCTTAGGCCCCACAGGGATTTATCAGCCCCAGCATTTT. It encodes CASSLGPTGIYQPQHF.

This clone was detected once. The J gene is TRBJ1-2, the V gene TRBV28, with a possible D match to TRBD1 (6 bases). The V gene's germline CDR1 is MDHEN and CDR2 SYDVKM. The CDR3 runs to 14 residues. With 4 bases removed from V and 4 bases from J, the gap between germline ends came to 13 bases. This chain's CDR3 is CASSWATGSYGYTF. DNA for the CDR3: TGTGCCAGCAGTTGGGCGACAGGCAGCTATGGCTACACCTTC.

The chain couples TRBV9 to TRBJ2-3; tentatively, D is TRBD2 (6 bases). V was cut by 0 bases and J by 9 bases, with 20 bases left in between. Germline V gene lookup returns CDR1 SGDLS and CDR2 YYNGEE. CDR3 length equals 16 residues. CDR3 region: CASSVDNSGIAGTQYF. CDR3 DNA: TGTGCCAGCAGCGTAGATAATAGCGGAATAGCTGGGACGCAGTATTTT.

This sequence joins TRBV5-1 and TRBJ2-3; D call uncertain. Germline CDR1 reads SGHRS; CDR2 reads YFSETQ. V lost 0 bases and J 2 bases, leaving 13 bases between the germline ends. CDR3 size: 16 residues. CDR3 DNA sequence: TGCGCCAGCAGCTTGGGGGTGAGCGAATACACAGATACGCAGTATTTT. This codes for CASSLGVSEYTDTQYF.

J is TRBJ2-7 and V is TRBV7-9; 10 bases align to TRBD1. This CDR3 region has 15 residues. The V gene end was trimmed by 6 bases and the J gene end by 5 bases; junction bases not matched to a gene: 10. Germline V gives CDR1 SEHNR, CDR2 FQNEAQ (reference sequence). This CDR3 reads CASSTRQGAQHEQYF. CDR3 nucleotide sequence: TGTGCCAGCAGTACACGACAGGGGGCGCAACACGAGCAGTACTTC. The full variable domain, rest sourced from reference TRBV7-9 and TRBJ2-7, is DTGVSQNPRHKITKRGQNVTFRCDPISEHNRLYWYRQTLGQGPEFLTYFQNEAQLEKSRLLSDRFSAERPKGSFSTLEIQRTEQGDSAMYLCASSTRQGAQHEQYFGPGTRLTVT.

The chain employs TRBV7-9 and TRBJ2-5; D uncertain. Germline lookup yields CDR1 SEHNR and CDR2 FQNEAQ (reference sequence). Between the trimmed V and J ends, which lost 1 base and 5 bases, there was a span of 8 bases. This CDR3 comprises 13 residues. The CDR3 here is CASSLVASETQYF. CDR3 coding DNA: TGTGCCAGCAGCTTAGTTGCAAGCGAGACCCAGTACTTC.

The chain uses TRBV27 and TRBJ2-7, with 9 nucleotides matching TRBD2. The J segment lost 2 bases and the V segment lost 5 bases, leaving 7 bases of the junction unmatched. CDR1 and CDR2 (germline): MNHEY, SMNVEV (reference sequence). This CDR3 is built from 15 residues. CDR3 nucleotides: TGTGCCAGCAGTCTACAGGGGACTAGCCCCTACGAGCAGTACTTC. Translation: CASSLQGTSPYEQYF.

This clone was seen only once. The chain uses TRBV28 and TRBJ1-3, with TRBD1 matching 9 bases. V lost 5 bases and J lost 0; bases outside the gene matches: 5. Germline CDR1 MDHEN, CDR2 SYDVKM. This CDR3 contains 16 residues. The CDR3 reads CASSPLGQGSGNTIYF. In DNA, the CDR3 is TGTGCCAGCAGTCCTTTGGGACAGGGCTCTGGAAACACCATATATTTT.

CDR3 nucleotide sequence: TGTGCCAGCAGTTTTCAGGGAAGCAGCACAGATACGCAGTATTTT. Encoded protein: CASSFQGSSTDTQYF. The chain uses TRBV28 and TRBJ2-3, with D possibly being TRBD1 (5 bases). From germline, CDR1 is MDHEN and CDR2 SYDVKM. This CDR3 comprises 15 residues. Trimming pared 3 bases from V and 0 bases from J, leaving 10 bases between.

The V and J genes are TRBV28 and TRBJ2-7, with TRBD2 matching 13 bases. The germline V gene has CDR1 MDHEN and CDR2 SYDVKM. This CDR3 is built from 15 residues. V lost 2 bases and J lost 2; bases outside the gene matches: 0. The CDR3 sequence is CASSLGLAGAYEQYF. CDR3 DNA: TGTGCCAGCAGTTTAGGACTAGCGGGGGCCTACGAGCAGTACTTC.

CDR3 in amino acids: CASQRELRHEQFF. Written as DNA, the CDR3 is TGTGCCTCCCAGCGGGAGTTACGACATGAGCAGTTCTTC. The V call is TRBV30, the J call TRBJ2-1; 8 bases are a match to TRBD2. This CDR3 has 13 amino acids. Germline V CDR1 and CDR2: GTSNPN, SVGIG (reference sequence). V was pared by 7 bases and J by 8 bases, with 10 bases of the junction left unmatched. The full variable domain, rest sourced from reference TRBV30 and TRBJ2-1, is SQTIHQWPATLVQPVGSPLSLECTVEGTSNPNLYWYRQAAGRGLQLLFYSVGIGQISSEVPQNLSASRPQDRQFILSSKKLLLSDSGFYLCASQRELRHEQFFGPGTRLTVL.

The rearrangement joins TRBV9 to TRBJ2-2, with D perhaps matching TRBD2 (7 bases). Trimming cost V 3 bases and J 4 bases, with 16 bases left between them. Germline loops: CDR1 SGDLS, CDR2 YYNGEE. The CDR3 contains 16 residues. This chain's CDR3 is CASSDTNGGRTGELFF. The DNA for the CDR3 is TGTGCCAGCAGCGACACAAACGGGGGGCGCACCGGGGAGCTGTTTTTT.

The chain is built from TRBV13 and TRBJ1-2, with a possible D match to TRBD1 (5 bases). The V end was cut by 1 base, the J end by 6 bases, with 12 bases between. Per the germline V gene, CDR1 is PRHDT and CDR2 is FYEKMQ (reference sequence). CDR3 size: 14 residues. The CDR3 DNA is TGTGCCAGCAGCTTAGAGGGGACTAGAAATGGCTACACCTTC. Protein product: CASSLEGTRNGYTF.

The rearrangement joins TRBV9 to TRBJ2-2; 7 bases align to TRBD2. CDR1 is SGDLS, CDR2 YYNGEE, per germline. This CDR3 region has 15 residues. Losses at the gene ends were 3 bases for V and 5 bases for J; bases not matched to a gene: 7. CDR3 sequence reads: CASSATGGKTGELFF. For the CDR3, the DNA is TGTGCCAGCAGCGCCACGGGAGGTAAAACCGGGGAGCTGTTTTTT. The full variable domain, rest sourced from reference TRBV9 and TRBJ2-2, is DSGVTQTPKHLITATGQRVTLRCSPRSGDLSVYWYQQSLDQGLQFLIQYYNGEERAKGNILERFSAQQFPDLHSELNLSSLELGDSALYFCASSATGGKTGELFFGEGSRLTVL.

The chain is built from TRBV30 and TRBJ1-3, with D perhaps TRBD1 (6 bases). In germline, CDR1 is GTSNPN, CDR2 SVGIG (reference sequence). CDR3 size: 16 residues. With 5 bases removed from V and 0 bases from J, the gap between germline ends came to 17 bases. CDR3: CAWGGPFTGSGNTIYF. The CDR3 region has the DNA TGTGCCTGGGGGGGCCCGTTCACCGGCTCTGGAAACACCATATATTTT.

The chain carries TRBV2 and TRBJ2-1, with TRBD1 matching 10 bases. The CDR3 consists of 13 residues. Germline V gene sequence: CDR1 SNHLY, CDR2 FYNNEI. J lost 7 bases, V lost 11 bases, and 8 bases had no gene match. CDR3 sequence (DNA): TGTGCCTCCTGGGACAGGGGAATAAATGAGCAGTTCTTC. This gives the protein CASWDRGINEQFF.

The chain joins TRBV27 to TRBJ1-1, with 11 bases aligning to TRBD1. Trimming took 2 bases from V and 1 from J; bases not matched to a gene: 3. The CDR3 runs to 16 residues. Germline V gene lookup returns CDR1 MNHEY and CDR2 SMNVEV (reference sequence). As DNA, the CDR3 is TGTGCCAGCAGTTTAGGACAGGGGGCCGGGAACACTGAAGCTTTCTTT. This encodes CASSLGQGAGNTEAFF.

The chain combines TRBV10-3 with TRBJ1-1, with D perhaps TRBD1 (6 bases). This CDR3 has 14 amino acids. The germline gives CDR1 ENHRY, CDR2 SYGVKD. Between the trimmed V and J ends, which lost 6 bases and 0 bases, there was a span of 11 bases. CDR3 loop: CAISLGQLNTEAFF. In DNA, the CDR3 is TGTGCCATCAGCCTAGGACAGCTGAACACTGAAGCTTTCTTT.

CDR3 coding DNA: TGCGCCAGCAGCCAATCTAGCGCCCGCAATGAGCAGTTCTTC. Amino acids: CASSQSSARNEQFF. J is TRBJ2-1 and V is TRBV4-1; a possible D gene is TRBD2 (6 bases). CDR3 size: 14 residues. Trimming left V 2 bases short and J 6 bases short, with 11 bases between. The germline V gene encodes CDR1 MGHRA and CDR2 YSYEKL.

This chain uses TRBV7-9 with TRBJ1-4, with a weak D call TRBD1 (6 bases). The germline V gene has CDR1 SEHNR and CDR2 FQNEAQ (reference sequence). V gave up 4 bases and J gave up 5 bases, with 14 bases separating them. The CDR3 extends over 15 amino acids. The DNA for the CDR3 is TGTGCCAGCAGCTCCCCCGGACAGAGGAATGAAAAACTGTTTTTT. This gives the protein CASSSPGQRNEKLFF.

The CDR3 sequence is CATSDALGGAEAFF. The CDR3 bases are TGTGCCACCAGTGACGCCTTGGGGGGGGCTGAAGCTTTCTTT. The V gene is TRBV24-1, the J gene TRBJ1-1, with D perhaps TRBD1 (5 bases). CDR3 size: 14 residues. V lost 4 bases and J lost 6, with 14 bases in between. Per germline, CDR1 KGHDR and CDR2 SFDVKD.

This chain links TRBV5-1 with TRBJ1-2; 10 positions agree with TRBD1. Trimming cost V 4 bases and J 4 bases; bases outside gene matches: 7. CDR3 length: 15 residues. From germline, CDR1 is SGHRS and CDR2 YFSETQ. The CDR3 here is CASSRWDRGFYGYTF. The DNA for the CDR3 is TGCGCCAGCAGCCGTTGGGACAGGGGATTCTATGGCTACACCTTC.

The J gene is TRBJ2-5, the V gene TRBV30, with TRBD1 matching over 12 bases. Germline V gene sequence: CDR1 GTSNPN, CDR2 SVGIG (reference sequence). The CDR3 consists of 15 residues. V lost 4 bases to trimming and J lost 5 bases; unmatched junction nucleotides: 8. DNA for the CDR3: TGTGCCTGGAAAGGGGGGACAGGGGGCTGGGAGACCCAGTACTTC. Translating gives CAWKGGTGGWETQYF.

The CDR3 is CASSLTRQGLNTEAFF. CDR3 coding DNA: TGTGCCAGCAGTTTGACCCGACAGGGGTTGAACACTGAAGCTTTCTTT. The genes are TRBV28 and TRBJ1-1; 8 nucleotides align to TRBD1. Germline lookup yields CDR1 MDHEN and CDR2 SYDVKM. Germline trimming cut 3 bases from V and 0 bases from J; bases unmatched to any gene: 6. CDR3 length: 16 amino acids.

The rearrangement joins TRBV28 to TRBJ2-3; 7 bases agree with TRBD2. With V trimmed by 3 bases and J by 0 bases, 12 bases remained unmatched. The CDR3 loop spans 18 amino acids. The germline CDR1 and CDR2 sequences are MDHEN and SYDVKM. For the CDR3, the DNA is TGTGCCAGCAGTTTTGAGGCGGGAGCCCTAGCTAGCACAGATACGCAGTATTTT. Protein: CASSFEAGALASTDTQYF.

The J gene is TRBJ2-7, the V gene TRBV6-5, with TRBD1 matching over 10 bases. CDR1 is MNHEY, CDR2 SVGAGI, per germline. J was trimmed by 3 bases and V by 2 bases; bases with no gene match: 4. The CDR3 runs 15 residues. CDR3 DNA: TGTGCCAGCAGTTACGGGACAGGGGATTTCTACGAGCAGTACTTC. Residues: CASSYGTGDFYEQYF.

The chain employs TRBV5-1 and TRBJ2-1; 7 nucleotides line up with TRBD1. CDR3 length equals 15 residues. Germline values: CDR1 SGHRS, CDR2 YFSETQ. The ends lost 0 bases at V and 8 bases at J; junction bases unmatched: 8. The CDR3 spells CASSLGDVGGDEQFF. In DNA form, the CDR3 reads TGCGCCAGCAGCTTGGGGGACGTAGGGGGCGATGAGCAGTTCTTC. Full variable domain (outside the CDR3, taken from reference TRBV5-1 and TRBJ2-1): KAGVTQTPRYLIKTRGQQVTLSCSPISGHRSVSWYQQTPGQGLQFLFEYFSETQRNKGNFPGRFSGRQFSNSRSEMNVSTLELGDSALYLCASSLGDVGGDEQFFGPGTRLTVL.